In its sample, the clone carrying this T cell receptor beta chain was seen a few times. The data derive from a study of blood T cell repertoires in COVID-19. Background on the study: From the United States, Italy and Spain came samples of acute and convalescent COVID-19. T cells, B-cell-depleted T cells, or PBMCs supplied cDNA or gDNA.

Per the authors' pipeline: Amplified reference gene primers provided the basis for estimating nucleated cell counts. Here immunoSEQ multiplex PCR was the method, and the copy in TCRdb shows in-frame clones only, minus some. The DNA gave D and trimming, while V, J and clone size come from that table. Among 450,000 to 500,000 clones, roughly 88% were seen once, and the ten largest hold roughly 3.1%. This clonotype was obtained from a human donor in a cohort sampled during active COVID-19. Sequencing was carried out using peripheral blood.

CDR3 sequence reads: CASRRAGVDEQFF. CDR3 nucleotides: TGTGCCAGCCGACGGGCGGGAGTTGATGAGCAGTTCTTC. The rearrangement links TRBV6-1 to TRBJ2-1; 7 positions match TRBD2. J gave up 8 bases and V 8 bases, and 9 bases lay outside the gene matches. The CDR3 runs 13 residues. The V gene's germline CDR1 is MNHNS and CDR2 SASEGT.